This TCR beta chain comes out of a study of molecular identifiers for immune sequencing clone quantification. This clonotype appeared a few times. Trimming left V 0 bases short and J 2 bases short, with 12 bases between. CDR1 and CDR2 (germline): KGHDR, SFDVKD. The CDR3 runs to 16 residues. TCR libraries were built in bulk with a published protocol and specific TCR primers. TCRdb re-analysed the PCR reads in MiXCR, keeping a single row per CDR3 protein. In the table there are 85,000 to 130,000 distinct CDR3 sequences, 36% of which are singletons. Libraries from naive CD8 cells were generated from roughly 21,000 to 960,000 sorted cells (with 10%, 30% or 50% RNA). Sorting recovered naive CD8 T cells on a CD8+CD4-CCR7+CD45RA+ profile.

This clonotype was sampled from a human donor in good health. Some libraries in this study had Jurkat cell RNA spiked in. Sequencing was done on a sample of naive CD8+ T cells from blood, with Jurkat cell RNA spiked in. Subset described: FACS-sorted CD8+CD4-CCR7+CD45RA+ naive T cells. The chain has TRBV24-1 and TRBJ1-2; D remains unclear. Here the CDR3 reads CATSDLHPTRNYGYTF. DNA of the CDR3: TGTGCCACCAGTGATTTGCATCCCACACGGAACTATGGCTACACCTTC.